This T cell receptor beta chain was identified during a study of blood T cells in healthy people across ages. Alongside a J-beta primer mix, a sample-barcoded 5' primer served in a second PCR lasting about 7 to 12 cycles. TCRdb fed the 5' RACE reads into MiXCR, producing one record per CDR3 protein. Here the sample spans about 680,000 distinct CDR3 sequences, approximately 50% being singletons. The CDR3 is 15 amino acids. Trimming took off 4 bases at V and 4 bases at J, with 16 bases between the two ends. CDR1 and CDR2 from the germline V gene are MDHEN and SYDVKM. J is TRBJ1-2 and V is TRBV28, with no clear D. The material sequenced was blood. The TCR originated in a woman aged 60-75 years in good health. CDR3 DNA: TGTGCCAGCAGTTACCCGGGCGGTGGCATCTATGGCTACACCTTC. Translation: CASSYPGGGIYGYTF.